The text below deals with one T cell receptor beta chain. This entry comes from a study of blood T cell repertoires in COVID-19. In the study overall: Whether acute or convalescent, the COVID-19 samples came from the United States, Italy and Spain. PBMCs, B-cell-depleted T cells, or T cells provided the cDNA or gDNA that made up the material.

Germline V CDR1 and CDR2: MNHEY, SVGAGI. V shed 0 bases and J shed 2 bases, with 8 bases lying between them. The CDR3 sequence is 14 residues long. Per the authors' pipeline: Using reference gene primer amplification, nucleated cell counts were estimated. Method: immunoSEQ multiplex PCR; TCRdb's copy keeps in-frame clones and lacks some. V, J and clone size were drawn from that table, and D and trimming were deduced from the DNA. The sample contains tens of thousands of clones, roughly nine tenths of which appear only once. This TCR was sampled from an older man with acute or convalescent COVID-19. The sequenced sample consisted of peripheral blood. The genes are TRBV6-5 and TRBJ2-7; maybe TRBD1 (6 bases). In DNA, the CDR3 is TGTGCCAGCAGTTACTCGCAGGGGCCCTACGAGCAGTACTTC. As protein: CASSYSQGPYEQYF.